The text below deals with one T cell receptor (beta chain). Its antigen is unknown. One base away there is no much larger clone; base qualities are not given. Collaborating institutions collected whole blood in K2EDTA tubes following their own protocols. For TCRbeta analysis, collaborator samples were shipped as frozen whole blood, as isolated PBMCs, or as DNA extracted from either sample type. This sample was included in a study of blood T cell repertoires in COVID-19 (TCRdb year 2020). Broadly, across the study: Collaborator samples came from the United States, Italy and Spain and covered acute and convalescent phases of COVID-19. The material from the prospective study consisted of cDNA or gDNA derived from T cells, B-cell-depleted T cells, or PBMCs. The dataset comprised deeply sampled blood TCRbeta repertoires from subjects exposed to, actively infected with, or recovered from COVID-19. The repertoires were released in a freely available public database intended as a resource for research on the immune response to SARS-CoV-2. The samples were drawn from two sources: the first 160 participants of the ongoing ImmuneRACE study, and fewer than 1,500 subjects contributed by 6 global collaborators. Sample metadata almost always included a de-identified subject ID, COVID-19 status, age in years and sex. Where available, HLA class I and class II types were obtained from metadata supplied by the sample provider rather than from assay-based typing.

The immunoSEQ Assay, a bias-controlled multiplex PCR, was used to amplify TCRbeta CDR3 regions from genomic DNA. On the study's bioinformatics: The number of nucleated cells in each sample was estimated from the amplification of reference gene primers within the assay. Sequence reads were collapsed and filtered to measure the absolute abundance of every unique TCRbeta CDR3 rearrangement. For each sample, productive Simpson clonality was calculated as the square root of Simpson's diversity index across productive rearrangements. TCRdb's version of the immuneACCESS table is confined to in-frame rearrangements and falls short of the full clone set. An unresolved V gene accounts for under half of the shortfall where checked; the remainder is of unknown origin. The DNA gave D and trimming, while V, J and clone size come from that table. This sample has roughly 230,000 clones in its table, and around 81% of those were observed once. 4.4% of the sample comes from the top ten.

CDR1 and CDR2 (MNHEY, SMNVEV) derive from the germline V gene (reference sequence). The V end loses 5 bases and the J end loses 0 bases, and a stretch of 14 bases separates them. From the cysteine through the phenylalanine, the CDR3 covers 15 amino acids. Only the CDR3 DNA is retained, 45 bases long and in frame from the first base. Results the study describes overall, beyond this receptor: The quantity of clinical and demographic metadata differed by source and by participant and was supplied without curation.

The V and J genes are TRBV27 and TRBJ2-7; TRBD1 could be the D gene, as 6 bases match. The sequence was collected from a man aged 50-59 years with active or convalescent COVID-19. The material sequenced was peripheral blood. The CDR3 in this case is CASSLPGTSSYEQYF. The bases are TGTGCCAGCAGTCTCCCCGGGACAAGCTCCTACGAGCAGTACTTC.